The next 5 T cell receptor beta chains were all read from a single sample in a study of early T cells in non-severe SARS-CoV-2 infection. TCRdb used MiXCR to reprocess the 5' RACE reads, holding one entry per CDR3 protein. In the table there are about 34,000 distinct CDR3 sequences, 5.5% to 7.5% of which are singletons. The sequenced sample was whole blood. The receptor source for this set is an adult who was a healthcare worker with PCR-confirmed SARS-CoV-2 infection or an uninfected control (not recorded which).

This clonotype was counted only a few times. V and J are TRBV6-6 and TRBJ1-5; no firm D call. V gave up 4 bases and J gave up 0 bases, with 7 bases separating them. This CDR3 is built from 14 residues. Looked up from germline, CDR1 is MNHNY and CDR2 is SVGAGI (reference sequence). CDR3 sequence (DNA): TGTGCCAGCAGTTTTCCGGATAGCAATCAGCCCCAGCATTTT. Translating it yields CASSFPDSNQPQHF.

This clonotype was recorded at least ten times. V usage is TRBV7-2 and J usage is TRBJ2-1; no clear D. Germline assignment: CDR1 SGHTA and CDR2 FQGNSA. The V end was cut by 5 bases, the J end by 2 bases, with 13 bases between. This CDR3 is built from 15 residues. This CDR3 reads CASSRSHTPYNEQFF. The CDR3 nucleotides are TGTGCCAGCAGCCGTAGTCACACCCCCTACAATGAGCAGTTCTTC.

This clonotype was seen once. This may arise from a read error, as a much more abundant clone is one base away. V is TRBV6-2 or TRBV6-3 and J is TRBJ2-2, with 8 nucleotides matching TRBD2. The length of the CDR3 is 14 residues. Germline CDR1 reads MNHEY; CDR2 reads SVGEGT. CDR3: CASSWTSWAGDLFF. CDR3 DNA sequence: TGTGCCAGCAGTTGGACTAGCTGGGCCGGGGATCTGTTTTTT.

This clonotype was seen ten or more times. The rearrangement links TRBV18 to TRBJ2-1; 9 bases agree with TRBD1. V trimming: 8 bases; J trimming: 5 bases; junction bases outside the gene matches: 4. Germline V gives CDR1 KGHSH, CDR2 LQKENI. The CDR3 is made up of 13 amino acids. This chain's CDR3 is CASRDREDNEQFF. The CDR3 DNA sequence: TGTGCCAGCCGGGACAGGGAGGACAATGAGCAGTTCTTC.

This clonotype was observed at least ten times. The rearrangement joins TRBV11-2 to TRBJ1-5, with TRBD1 as a possible D gene (6 bases). CDR3 size: 15 residues. The V end was cut by 1 base, the J end by 4 bases, with 11 bases between. Germline values: CDR1 SGHAT, CDR2 FQNNGV. CDR3 DNA sequence: TGTGCCAGCAGCTTAGCCTCAGGGGCGAATCAGCCCCAGCATTTT. Its translation: CASSLASGANQPQHF.